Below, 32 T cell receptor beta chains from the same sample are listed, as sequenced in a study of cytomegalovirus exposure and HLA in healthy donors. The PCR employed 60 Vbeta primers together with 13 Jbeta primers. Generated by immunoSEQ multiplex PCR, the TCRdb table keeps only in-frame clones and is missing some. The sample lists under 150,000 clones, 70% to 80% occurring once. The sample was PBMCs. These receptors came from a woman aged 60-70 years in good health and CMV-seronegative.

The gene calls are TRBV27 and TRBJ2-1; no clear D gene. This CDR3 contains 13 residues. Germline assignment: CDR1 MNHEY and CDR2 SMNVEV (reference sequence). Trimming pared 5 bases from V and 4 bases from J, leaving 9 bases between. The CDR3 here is CASSPGAYNEQFF. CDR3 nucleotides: TGTGCCAGCAGTCCCGGAGCTTACAATGAGCAGTTCTTC.

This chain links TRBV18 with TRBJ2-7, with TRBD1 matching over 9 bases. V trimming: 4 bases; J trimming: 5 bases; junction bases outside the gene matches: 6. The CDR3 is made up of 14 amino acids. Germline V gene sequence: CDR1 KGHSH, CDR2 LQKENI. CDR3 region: CASSRDRERNEQYF. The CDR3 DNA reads TGTGCCAGCTCACGGGACAGGGAAAGGAACGAGCAGTACTTC.

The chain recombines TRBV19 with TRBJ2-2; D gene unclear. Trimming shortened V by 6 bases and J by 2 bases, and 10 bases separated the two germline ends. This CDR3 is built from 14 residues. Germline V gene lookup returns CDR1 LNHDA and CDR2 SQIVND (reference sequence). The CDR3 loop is CASSPLFNTGELFF. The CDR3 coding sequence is TGTGCCAGTAGCCCCCTTTTTAACACCGGGGAGCTGTTTTTT.

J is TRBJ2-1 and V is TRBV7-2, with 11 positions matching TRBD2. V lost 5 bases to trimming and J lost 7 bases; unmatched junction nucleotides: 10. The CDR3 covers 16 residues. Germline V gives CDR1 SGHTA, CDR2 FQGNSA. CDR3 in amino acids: CASSGRRTSGPNEQFF. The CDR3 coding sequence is TGTGCCAGCAGCGGCCGCCGGACTAGCGGGCCAAATGAGCAGTTCTTC.

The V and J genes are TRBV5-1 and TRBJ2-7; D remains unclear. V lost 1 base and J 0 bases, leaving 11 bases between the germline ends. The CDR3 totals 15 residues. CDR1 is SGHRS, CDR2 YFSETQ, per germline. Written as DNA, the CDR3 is TGCGCCAGCAGCTTGAACACAAGATCCTCCTACGAGCAGTACTTC. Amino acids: CASSLNTRSSYEQYF. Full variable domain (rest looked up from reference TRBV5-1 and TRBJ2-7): KAGVTQTPRYLIKTRGQQVTLSCSPISGHRSVSWYQQTPGQGLQFLFEYFSETQRNKGNFPGRFSGRQFSNSRSEMNVSTLELGDSALYLCASSLNTRSSYEQYFGPGTRLTVT.

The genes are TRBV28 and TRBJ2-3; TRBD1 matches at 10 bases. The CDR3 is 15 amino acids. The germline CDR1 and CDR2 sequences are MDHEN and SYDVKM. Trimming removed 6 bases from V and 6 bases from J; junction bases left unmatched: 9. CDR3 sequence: CASRNRDRGWDTQYF. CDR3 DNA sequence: TGTGCCAGCAGGAACCGGGACAGGGGTTGGGATACGCAGTATTTT.

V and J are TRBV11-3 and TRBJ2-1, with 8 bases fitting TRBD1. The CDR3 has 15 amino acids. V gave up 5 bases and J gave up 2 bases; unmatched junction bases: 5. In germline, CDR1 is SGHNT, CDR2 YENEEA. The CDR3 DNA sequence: TGTGCCAGCAGCCTCGGACAGGGTACCTACAATGAGCAGTTCTTC. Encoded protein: CASSLGQGTYNEQFF.

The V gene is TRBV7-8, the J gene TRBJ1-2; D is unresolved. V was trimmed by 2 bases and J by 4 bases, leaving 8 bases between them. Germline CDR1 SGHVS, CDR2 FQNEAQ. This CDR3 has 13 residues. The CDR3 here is CASSLPGGYGYTF. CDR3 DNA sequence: TGTGCCAGCAGCTTACCGGGAGGCTATGGCTACACCTTC. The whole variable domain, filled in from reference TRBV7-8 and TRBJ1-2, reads GAGVSQSPRYKVAKRGQDVALRCDPISGHVSLFWYQQALGQGPEFLTYFQNEAQLDKSGLPSDRFFAERPEGSVSTLKIQRTQQEDSAVYLCASSLPGGYGYTFGSGTRLTVV.

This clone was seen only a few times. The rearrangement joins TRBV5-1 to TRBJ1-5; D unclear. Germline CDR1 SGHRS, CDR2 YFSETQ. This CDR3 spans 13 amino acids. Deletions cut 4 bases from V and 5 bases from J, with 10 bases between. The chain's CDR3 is CASSPGLDQPQHF. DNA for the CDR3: TGCGCCAGCAGCCCAGGATTAGATCAGCCCCAGCATTTT. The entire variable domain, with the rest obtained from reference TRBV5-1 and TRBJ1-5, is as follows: KAGVTQTPRYLIKTRGQQVTLSCSPISGHRSVSWYQQTPGQGLQFLFEYFSETQRNKGNFPGRFSGRQFSNSRSEMNVSTLELGDSALYLCASSPGLDQPQHFGDGTRLSIL.

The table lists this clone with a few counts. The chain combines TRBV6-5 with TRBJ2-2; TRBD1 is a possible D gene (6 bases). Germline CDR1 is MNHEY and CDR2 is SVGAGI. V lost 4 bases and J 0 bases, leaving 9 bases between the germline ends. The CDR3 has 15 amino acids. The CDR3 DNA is TGTGCCAGCAGTTCGGGACAAACGAACACCGGGGAGCTGTTTTTT. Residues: CASSSGQTNTGELFF.

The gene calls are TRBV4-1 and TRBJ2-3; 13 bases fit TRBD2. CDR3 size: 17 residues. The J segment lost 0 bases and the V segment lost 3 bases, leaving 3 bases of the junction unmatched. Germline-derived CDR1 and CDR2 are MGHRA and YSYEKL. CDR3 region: CASSQGLAGRSTDTQYF. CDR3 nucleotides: TGCGCCAGCAGCCAGGGACTAGCGGGACGTAGCACAGATACGCAGTATTTT.

The CDR3 coding sequence is TGTGCCAGCAGCAAGGTCCGACTAGCGGACTTCACAGATACGCAGTATTTT. It yields the protein CASSKVRLADFTDTQYF. The chain couples TRBV7-6 to TRBJ2-3; 9 bases map to TRBD2. The CDR3 has 17 residues. V dropped 5 bases and J dropped 2; count of bases not matched to a gene: 11. The germline CDR1 and CDR2 sequences are SGHVS and FNYEAQ.

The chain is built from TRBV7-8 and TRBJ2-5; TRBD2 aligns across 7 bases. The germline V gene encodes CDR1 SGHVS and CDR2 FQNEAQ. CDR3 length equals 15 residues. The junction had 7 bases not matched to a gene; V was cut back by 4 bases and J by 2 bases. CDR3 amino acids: CASSSWGGRQETQYF. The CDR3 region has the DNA TGTGCCAGCAGCTCTTGGGGGGGTAGGCAAGAGACCCAGTACTTC.

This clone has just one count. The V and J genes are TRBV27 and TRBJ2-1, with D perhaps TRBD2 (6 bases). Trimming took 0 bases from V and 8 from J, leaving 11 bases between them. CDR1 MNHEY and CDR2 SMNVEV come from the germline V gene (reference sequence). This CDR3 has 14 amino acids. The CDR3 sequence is CASSLSVASDEQFF. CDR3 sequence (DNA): TGTGCCAGCAGTTTATCGGTGGCTAGCGATGAGCAGTTCTTC.

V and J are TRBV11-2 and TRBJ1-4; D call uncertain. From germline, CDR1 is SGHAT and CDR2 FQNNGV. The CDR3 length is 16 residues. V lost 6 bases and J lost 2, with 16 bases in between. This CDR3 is CASSRGSRVTNEKLFF. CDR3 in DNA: TGTGCCAGCAGTCGTGGGTCGAGGGTCACTAATGAAAAACTGTTTTTT.

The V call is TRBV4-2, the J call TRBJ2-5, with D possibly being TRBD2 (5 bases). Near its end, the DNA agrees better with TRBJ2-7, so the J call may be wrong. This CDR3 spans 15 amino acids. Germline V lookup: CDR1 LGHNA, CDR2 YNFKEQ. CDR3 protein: CASRQRDRSSYEQYF. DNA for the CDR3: TGTGCCAGCAGACAGAGGGATAGGAGTTCCTACGAGCAGTACTTC.

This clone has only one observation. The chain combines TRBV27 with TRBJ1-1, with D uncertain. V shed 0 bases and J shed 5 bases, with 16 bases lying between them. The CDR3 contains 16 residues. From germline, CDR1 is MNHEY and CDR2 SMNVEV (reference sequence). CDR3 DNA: TGTGCCAGCAGTTTATCTGCAGCGGTGCGTAGGACTGAAGCTTTCTTT. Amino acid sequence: CASSLSAAVRRTEAFF.

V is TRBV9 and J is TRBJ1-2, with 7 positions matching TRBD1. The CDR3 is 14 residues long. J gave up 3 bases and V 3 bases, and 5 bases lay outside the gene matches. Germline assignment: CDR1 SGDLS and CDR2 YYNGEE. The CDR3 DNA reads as TGTGCCAGCAGCGGAGGGACAGTAGACTATGGCTACACCTTC. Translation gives CASSGGTVDYGYTF.

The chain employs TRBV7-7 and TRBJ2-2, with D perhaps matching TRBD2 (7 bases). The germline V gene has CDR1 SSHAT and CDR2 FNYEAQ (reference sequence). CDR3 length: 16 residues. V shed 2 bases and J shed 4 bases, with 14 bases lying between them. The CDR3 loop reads CASSLSQGRVTGELFF. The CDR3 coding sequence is TGTGCCAGCAGCTTAAGCCAGGGGAGGGTCACCGGGGAGCTGTTTTTT.

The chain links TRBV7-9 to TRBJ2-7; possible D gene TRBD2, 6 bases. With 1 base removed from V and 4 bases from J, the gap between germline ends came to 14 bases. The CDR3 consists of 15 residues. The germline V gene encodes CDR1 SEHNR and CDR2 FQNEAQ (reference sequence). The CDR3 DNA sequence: TGTGCCAGCAGCTTAGTTGGAGGGTCGGGTTACGAGCAGTACTTC. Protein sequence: CASSLVGGSGYEQYF.

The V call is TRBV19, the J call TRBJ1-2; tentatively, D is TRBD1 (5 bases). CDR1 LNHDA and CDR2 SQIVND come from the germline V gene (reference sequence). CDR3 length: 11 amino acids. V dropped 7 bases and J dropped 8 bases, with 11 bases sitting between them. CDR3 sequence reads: CASMGGKGYTF. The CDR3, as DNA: TGTGCCAGTATGGGGGGGAAGGGCTACACCTTC.

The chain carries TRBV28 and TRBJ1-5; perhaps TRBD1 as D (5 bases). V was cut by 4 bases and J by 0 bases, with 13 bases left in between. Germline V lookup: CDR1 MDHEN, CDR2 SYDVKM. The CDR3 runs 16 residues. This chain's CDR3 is CASSYPRGYSNQPQHF. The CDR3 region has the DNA TGTGCCAGCAGTTATCCAAGGGGTTATAGCAATCAGCCCCAGCATTTT.

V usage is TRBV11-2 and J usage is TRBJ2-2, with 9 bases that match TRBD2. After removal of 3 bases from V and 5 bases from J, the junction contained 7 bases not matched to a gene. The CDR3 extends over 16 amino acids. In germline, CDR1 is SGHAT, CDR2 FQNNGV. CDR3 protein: CASSFLAGGETGELFF. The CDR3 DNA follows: TGTGCCAGCAGCTTTTTGGCGGGAGGGGAAACCGGGGAGCTGTTTTTT.

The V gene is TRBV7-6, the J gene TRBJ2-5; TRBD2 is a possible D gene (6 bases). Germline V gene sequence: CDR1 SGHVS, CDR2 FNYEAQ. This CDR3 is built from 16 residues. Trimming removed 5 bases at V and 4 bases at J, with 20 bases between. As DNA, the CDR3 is TGTGCCAGCAGCCCGTCTTTTCTAGCGAGTGGAGAGACCCAGTACTTC. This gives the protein CASSPSFLASGETQYF.

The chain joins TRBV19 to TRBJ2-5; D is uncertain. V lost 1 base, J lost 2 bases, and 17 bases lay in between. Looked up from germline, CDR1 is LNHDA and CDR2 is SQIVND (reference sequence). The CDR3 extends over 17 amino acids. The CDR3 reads CASSIGLGAALQETQYF. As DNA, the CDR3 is TGTGCCAGTAGTATAGGATTGGGTGCGGCCCTTCAAGAGACCCAGTACTTC.

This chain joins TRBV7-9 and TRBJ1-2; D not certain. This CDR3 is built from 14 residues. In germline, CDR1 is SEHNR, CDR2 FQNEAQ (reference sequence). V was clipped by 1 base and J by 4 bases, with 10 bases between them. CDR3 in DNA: TGTGCCAGCAGCTTAGAGCAGGTTGTCTATGGCTACACCTTC. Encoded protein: CASSLEQVVYGYTF.

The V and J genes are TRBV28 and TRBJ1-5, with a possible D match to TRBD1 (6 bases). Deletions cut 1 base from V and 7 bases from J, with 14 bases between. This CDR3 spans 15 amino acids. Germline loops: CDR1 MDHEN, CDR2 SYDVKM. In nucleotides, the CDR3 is TGTGCCAGCAGTTTATCTTTCGCAGGGGAACAGCCCCAGCATTTT. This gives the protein CASSLSFAGEQPQHF.

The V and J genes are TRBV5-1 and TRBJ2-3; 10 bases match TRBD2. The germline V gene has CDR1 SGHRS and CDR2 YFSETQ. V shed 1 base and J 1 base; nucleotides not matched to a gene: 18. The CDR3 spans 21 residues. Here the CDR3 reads CASSLRPLGLAGARGTDTQYF. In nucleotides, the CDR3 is TGCGCCAGCAGCTTGAGGCCCTTGGGGCTAGCGGGAGCGCGCGGCACAGATACGCAGTATTTT.

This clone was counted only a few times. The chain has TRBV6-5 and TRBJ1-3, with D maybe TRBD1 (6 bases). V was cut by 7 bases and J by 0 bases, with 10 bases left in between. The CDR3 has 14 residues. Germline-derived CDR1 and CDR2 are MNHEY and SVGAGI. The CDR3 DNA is TGTGCCAGCAAAAACAGGGACTCTGGAAACACCATATATTTT. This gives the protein CASKNRDSGNTIYF.

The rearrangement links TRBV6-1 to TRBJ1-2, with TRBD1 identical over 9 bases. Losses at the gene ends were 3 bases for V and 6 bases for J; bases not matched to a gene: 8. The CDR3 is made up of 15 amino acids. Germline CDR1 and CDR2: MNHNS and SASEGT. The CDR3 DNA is TGTGCCAGCAGTGACCCGACAGGGGGAGTAAATGGCTACACCTTC. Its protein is CASSDPTGGVNGYTF.

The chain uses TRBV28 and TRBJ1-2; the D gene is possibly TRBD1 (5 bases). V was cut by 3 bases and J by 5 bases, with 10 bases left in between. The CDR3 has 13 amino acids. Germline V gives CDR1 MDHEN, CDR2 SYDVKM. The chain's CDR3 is CASSFRDFYGYTF. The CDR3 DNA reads TGTGCCAGCAGTTTCCGGGACTTTTATGGCTACACCTTC.

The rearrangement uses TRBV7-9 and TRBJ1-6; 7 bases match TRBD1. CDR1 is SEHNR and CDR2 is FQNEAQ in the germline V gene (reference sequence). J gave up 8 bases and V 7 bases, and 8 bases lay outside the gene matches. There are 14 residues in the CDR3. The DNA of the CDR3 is TGTGCCAGCAACCTGGGTCAGGGGGATTCACCCCTCCACTTT. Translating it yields CASNLGQGDSPLHF.